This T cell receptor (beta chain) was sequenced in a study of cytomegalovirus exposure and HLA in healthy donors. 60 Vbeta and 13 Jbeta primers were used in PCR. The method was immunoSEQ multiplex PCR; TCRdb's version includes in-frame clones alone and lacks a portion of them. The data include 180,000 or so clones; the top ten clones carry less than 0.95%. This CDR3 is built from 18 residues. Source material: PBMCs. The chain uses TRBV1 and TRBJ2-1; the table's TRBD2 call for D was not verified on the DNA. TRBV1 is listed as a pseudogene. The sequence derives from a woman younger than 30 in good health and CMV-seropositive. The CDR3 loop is CTSSQHPLAVTVYNEQFF. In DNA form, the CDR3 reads TGCACCAGCAGCCAACATCCACTAGCGGTGACCGTCTACAATGAGCAGTTCTTC.